These 17 T cell receptor beta chains were all obtained from the same sample, sequenced in a study of early T cells in non-severe SARS-CoV-2 infection. Each CDR3 protein gets one entry after TCRdb re-called the 5' RACE reads with MiXCR. The sample contains tens of thousands of distinct CDR3 sequences, about 10% of which appear only once. This sample comprised whole blood, obtained at baseline. These receptors all stem from an adult who was a healthcare worker with PCR-confirmed SARS-CoV-2 infection or an uninfected control (not recorded which).

This clonotype was found many times. This rearrangement joins TRBV30 to TRBJ2-7; D gene uncertain. The CDR3 sequence is 15 residues long. Germline values: CDR1 GTSNPN, CDR2 SVGIG (reference sequence). With 0 bases removed from V and 3 bases from J, the gap between germline ends came to 15 bases. CDR3 sequence reads: CAWSVPALLGYEQYF. CDR3 coding DNA: TGTGCCTGGAGTGTACCGGCTCTATTGGGCTACGAGCAGTACTTC. The full variable domain, its missing parts supplied by reference TRBV30 and TRBJ2-7, is SQTIHQWPATLVQPVGSPLSLECTVEGTSNPNLYWYRQAAGRGLQLLFYSVGIGQISSEVPQNLSASRPQDRQFILSSKKLLLSDSGFYLCAWSVPALLGYEQYFGPGTRLTVT.

CDR3 DNA sequence: TGTGCCAGCAGTTTTGGGACAGGGTCGGATTACGGCTACACCTTC. This encodes CASSFGTGSDYGYTF. The chain has TRBV27 and TRBJ1-2, with 9 bases lining up with TRBD1. CDR1 and CDR2 from the germline V gene are MNHEY and SMNVEV (reference sequence). The V and J ends lost 3 bases and 8 bases, in that order; junction bases with no gene match: 10. CDR3 length equals 15 residues.

This clonotype was found many times. The chain is built from TRBV27 and TRBJ2-2, with 7 bases fitting TRBD1. CDR1 and CDR2 from the germline V gene are MNHEY and SMNVEV (reference sequence). J gave up 5 bases and V 5 bases, and 11 bases lay outside the gene matches. The CDR3 consists of 16 residues. The CDR3 region has the DNA TGTGCCAGCAGTGCCAGAGACAGGGCGGGTACCGGGGAGCTGTTTTTT. It codes for CASSARDRAGTGELFF.

Ten or more counts support this clonotype. At one boundary the junction diverges from the germline segment, which might be a read error. J is TRBJ2-7 and V is TRBV27, with 11 nucleotides matching TRBD2. Germline CDR1 MNHEY, CDR2 SMNVEV (reference sequence). The CDR3 is made up of 17 amino acids. The CDR3 loop is CASSLSFSGREVYEQYF. For the CDR3, the DNA is TGTGCCAGCAGTCTATCCTTTAGCGGGAGGGAGGTCTACGAGCAGTACTTC.

The V gene is TRBV10-3, the J gene TRBJ2-2; 9 nucleotides line up with TRBD1. The germline V gene encodes CDR1 ENHRY and CDR2 SYGVKD. V trimming: 6 bases; J trimming: 5 bases; junction bases outside the gene matches: 7. CDR3 length equals 15 residues. CDR3 in DNA: TGTGCCATCAGGGAACAGGGGGCGCCAACCGGGGAGCTGTTTTTT. Residues: CAIREQGAPTGELFF.

V gene TRBV7-9 combines with J gene TRBJ2-3; D gene uncertain. Trimming took 7 bases from V and 5 from J, leaving 10 bases between them. The CDR3 runs to 12 residues. The germline V gene has CDR1 SEHNR and CDR2 FQNEAQ (reference sequence). CDR3 amino acids: CASTDPVDTQYF. CDR3 DNA sequence: TGTGCCAGCACGGACCCTGTAGATACGCAGTATTTT.

V is TRBV5-1 and J is TRBJ2-1, with 9 bases aligning to TRBD2. J was trimmed by 1 base and V by 4 bases; bases with no gene match: 6. Germline CDR1 and CDR2: SGHRS and YFSETQ. The CDR3 extends over 16 amino acids. The CDR3 is CASSVNSGSSYNEQFF. As DNA, the CDR3 is TGCGCCAGCAGCGTAAATAGCGGGAGTTCCTACAATGAGCAGTTCTTC. Together with reference TRBV5-1 and TRBJ2-1, the CDR3 gives the full variable domain: KAGVTQTPRYLIKTRGQQVTLSCSPISGHRSVSWYQQTPGQGLQFLFEYFSETQRNKGNFPGRFSGRQFSNSRSEMNVSTLELGDSALYLCASSVNSGSSYNEQFFGPGTRLTVL.

This clonotype was observed at least ten times. The chain links TRBV5-1 to TRBJ1-1; D not certain. The germline CDR1 and CDR2 sequences are SGHRS and YFSETQ. The CDR3 is 14 residues long. V lost 0 bases, J lost 2 bases, and 8 bases lay in between. CDR3 bases: TGCGCCAGCAGCTTGGACCACACTAACACTGAAGCTTTCTTT. Its protein is CASSLDHTNTEAFF.

There are a few counts of this clonotype. V and J are TRBV3-1 and TRBJ2-2; no reliable D call. Germline CDR1 reads LGHDT; CDR2 reads YNNKEL (reference sequence). V was trimmed by 4 bases and J by 1 base, leaving 16 bases between them. The CDR3 is made up of 17 amino acids. The CDR3 nucleotides are TGTGCCAGCAGCCCGTTGGAAGTCCATCGGAACACCGGGGAGCTGTTTTTT. Residues: CASSPLEVHRNTGELFF.

The V and J genes are TRBV7-2 and TRBJ1-6; no clear D. Germline CDR1 reads SGHTA; CDR2 reads FQGNSA. Trimming removed 2 bases from V and 8 bases from J, with 13 bases in between. The CDR3 runs to 15 residues. The CDR3 protein is CASSLSLGGDSPLHF. In DNA, the CDR3 is TGTGCCAGCAGCTTATCACTGGGCGGTGATTCACCCCTCCACTTT. Based on the CDR3 plus reference TRBV7-2 and TRBJ1-6, the full variable domain is GAGVSQSPSNKVTEKGKDVELRCDPISGHTALYWYRQSLGQGLEFLIYFQGNSAPDKSGLPSDRFSAERTGGSVSTLTIQRTQQEDSAVYLCASSLSLGGDSPLHFGNGTRLTVT.

This clonotype turned up a few times. This chain connects TRBV25-1 to TRBJ2-5; 10 nucleotides agree with TRBD1. The germline V gene encodes CDR1 MGHDK and CDR2 SYGVNS. The J segment lost 5 bases and the V segment lost 2 bases, leaving 8 bases of the junction unmatched. The CDR3 has 16 amino acids. CDR3 in DNA: TGTGCCAGCAGTGAAGACCGGGACAGGGGCCGGGAGACCCAGTACTTC. Amino acids: CASSEDRDRGRETQYF.

This clonotype appeared many times. The chain recombines TRBV7-9 with TRBJ2-5; 14 bases are a match to TRBD2. This CDR3 has 16 residues. V dropped 5 bases and J dropped 5; count of bases not matched to a gene: 7. Germline CDR1 reads SEHNR; CDR2 reads FQNEAQ (reference sequence). CDR3 bases: TGTGCCAGCAGCCGGACTAGCGGGAGGACGACGGAGACCCAGTACTTC. Translated: CASSRTSGRTTETQYF.

This clonotype was counted a few times. The chain combines TRBV21-1 with TRBJ2-3; the D call of TRBD2 is as the table states it, not checked on the DNA. TRBV21-1 represents a pseudogene. This CDR3 spans 14 amino acids. The CDR3 region is CASSNEEGVDTQYF. CDR3 coding DNA: TGTGCCAGCAGCAACGAAGAGGGAGTAGATACGCAGTATTTT.

This clonotype has a handful of counts. The chain recombines TRBV5-5 with TRBJ1-1; no definite D call. The CDR3 has 14 residues. Per germline, CDR1 SGHKS and CDR2 YYEKEE (reference sequence). Between the trimmed V and J ends, which lost 3 bases and 2 bases, there was a span of 11 bases. The CDR3 reads CASSYGVINTEAFF. The CDR3 DNA sequence: TGTGCCAGCAGCTACGGTGTAATAAACACTGAAGCTTTCTTT.

On this clonotype: One junction end does not reproduce the germline sequence, and a read error may be involved. The chain has TRBV20-1 and TRBJ2-1; no reliable D call. CDR3 length equals 10 residues. Germline V CDR1 and CDR2: DFQATT, SNEGSKA (reference sequence). CDR3 coding DNA: TGCAGTGCTAACTACTATGAGCAGTTCTTC. Translating it yields CSANYYEQFF.

The V and J genes are TRBV6-4 and TRBJ2-3, with 11 bases identical to TRBD2. From germline, CDR1 is MRHNA and CDR2 SNTAGT. The J segment lost 2 bases and the V segment lost 8 bases, leaving 9 bases of the junction unmatched. The CDR3 loop spans 16 amino acids. The CDR3 nucleotides are TGTGCCAGCGCCGGGACTAGCGGAGGGAACACAGATACGCAGTATTTT. Protein product: CASAGTSGGNTDTQYF.

This clonotype turned up a few times. This chain joins TRBV7-9 and TRBJ2-3, with D unresolved. Trimming removed 7 bases from V and 1 base from J, with 6 bases in between. The germline V gene encodes CDR1 SEHNR and CDR2 FQNEAQ (reference sequence). The CDR3 spans 12 residues. The CDR3 sequence is CASTARTDTQYF. CDR3 DNA: TGTGCCAGCACCGCCCGCACAGATACGCAGTATTTT.